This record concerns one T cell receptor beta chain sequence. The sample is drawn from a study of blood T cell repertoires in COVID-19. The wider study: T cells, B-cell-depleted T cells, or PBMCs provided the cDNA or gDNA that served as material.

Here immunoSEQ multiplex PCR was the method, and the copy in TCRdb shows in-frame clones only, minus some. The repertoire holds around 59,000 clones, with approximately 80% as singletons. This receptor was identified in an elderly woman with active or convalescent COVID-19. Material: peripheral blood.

The chain's CDR3 is CASSMMGRGETQYF. The DNA for the CDR3 is TGTGCCAGCAGCATGATGGGCAGGGGGGAGACCCAGTACTTC. The genes are TRBV3-1 (or the pseudogene TRBV3-2) and TRBJ2-5; 7 bases are shared with TRBD1. V lost 5 bases to trimming and J lost 5 bases; unmatched junction nucleotides: 8. The CDR3 is made up of 14 amino acids. The germline V gene has CDR1 LGHDT and CDR2 YNNKEL (reference sequence).